One TCR beta chain is described in this entry. The source of the sample is a study of T-cell reconstitution after alpha-beta-depleted transplantation in children. The TCRbeta library incorporated unique molecular identifiers. A single record per CDR3 protein comes from TCRdb applying MiXCR to the PCR reads. The sample gives approximately 510,000 distinct CDR3 sequences, approximately 20% of which show up once; 2.5% to 4% is in the top ten. The CDR3 is made up of 15 amino acids. J gave up 4 bases and V 5 bases, and 11 bases lay outside the gene matches. CDR1 is LGHNA, CDR2 YNFKEQ, per germline. The source was PBMCs from the stem cell graft donor, collected from the stem cell graft. The chain links TRBV4-2 to TRBJ2-7, with 7 bases that match TRBD2. This TCR was sampled from a human donor who donated a stem cell graft to a child with acute lymphoblastic leukemia. CDR3 region: CASSETSVSGYEQYF. CDR3 sequence (DNA): TGTGCCAGCAGCGAAACTTCTGTTAGCGGGTACGAGCAGTACTTC.